This TCR beta chain was observed in a study of T cells in Graves' hyperthyroidism and ophthalmopathy. Study-level points and caveats: Most clonotypes expanded in the thyroid (above 0.001) were also present in blood.

This clonotype has at least ten counts. The antigen is not known. Amplification of TCR beta CDR3 regions was performed using RNA transcripts as template. An initial round of RT-PCR targeting the TCR CDR3 relied on the HTBI primer set. TCRdb independently ran MiXCR on the multiplex PCR reads; one entry per CDR3 protein. The top ten clones hold around 44% of a sample with 90,000 to 120,000 distinct CDR3 sequences, about 16% of them seen once. Germline lookup yields CDR1 MDHEN and CDR2 SYDVKM. V gave up 3 bases and J gave up 4 bases, with 9 bases separating them. This CDR3 region has 13 residues. It was considered stable Graves' hyperthyroidism when ophthalmopathy did not progress within 18 months. Each 10 ml fresh peripheral blood draw supplied the PBMCs.

This sequence originates from a woman aged 45-59 years with Graves' hyperthyroidism. The chain recombines TRBV28 with TRBJ2-5; no clear D gene. Sequences were obtained from blood. CDR3 region: CASSFGGIETQYF. The DNA for the CDR3 is TGTGCCAGCAGTTTTGGTGGGATAGAGACCCAGTACTTC.